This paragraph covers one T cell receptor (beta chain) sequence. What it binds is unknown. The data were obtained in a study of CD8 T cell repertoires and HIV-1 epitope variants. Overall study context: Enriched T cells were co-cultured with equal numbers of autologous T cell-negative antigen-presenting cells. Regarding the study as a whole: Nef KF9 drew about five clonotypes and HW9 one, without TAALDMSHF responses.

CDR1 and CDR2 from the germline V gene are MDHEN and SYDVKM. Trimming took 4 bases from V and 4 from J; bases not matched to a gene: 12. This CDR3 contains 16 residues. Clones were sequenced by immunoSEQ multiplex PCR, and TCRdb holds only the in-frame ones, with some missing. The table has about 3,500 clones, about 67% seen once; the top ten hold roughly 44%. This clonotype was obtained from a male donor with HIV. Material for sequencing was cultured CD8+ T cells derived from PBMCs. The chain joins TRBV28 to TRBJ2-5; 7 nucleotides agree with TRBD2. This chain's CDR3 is CASSWGERGQVETQYF. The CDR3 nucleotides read TGTGCCAGCAGTTGGGGAGAGCGGGGTCAAGTAGAGACCCAGTACTTC.